Sequencing of this TCR beta chain was carried out in a study of T cell responses to AZD1222 COVID-19 vaccine (TCRdb year 2021). Background on the whole study: A total of around 240 trial participants underwent TCR sequencing, of whom about 210 had received two doses of AZD1222 and roughly 26 had received two doses of the MenACWY control vaccine. Trial participants were enrolled into age subgroups of 18-55, 56-69 and 70-plus years, which contained around 140, 26 and 57 TCR-sequenced participants, respectively. Here is what the overall study found, with its caveats: Nearly half of unique spike-specific TCRs reportedly recognized epitopes outside regions mutated in the B.1.351 and B.1.1.7 variants. The whole spike protein was spanned by vaccine-associated CD4 TCRs, and dominant responses were seen in regions 160-218 and 743-854. The 56-69-year group was small, and its depth increase did not reach significance, likely because of low power. No day 14 peak-response samples were available, so repertoires were characterized only after the peak T cell response. Participants were mostly white British, with more females than males. The authors suggested clonal diversity may have been underestimated. Conclusions about previously exposed vaccinees are limited because only six or seven AZD1222 recipients were SARS-CoV-2 seropositive at baseline. A significant rise in spike-specific TCR breadth and depth was observed after two AZD1222 doses relative to day 0 and relative to MenACWY recipients.

On this clone itself: Its recognized antigen is unknown. The record has no base qualities; no much larger clone is one base away.

Reading from cysteine to phenylalanine, the CDR3 counts 15 amino acids. Of the read, only the CDR3 DNA is kept; its 45 bases are in frame from base 1. V is trimmed back by 6 bases and J by 5 bases, and the junction contains 12 bases that no gene match accounts for. CDR1 and CDR2 are read off the germline V gene as KGHSH and LQKENI. The CDR3 regions of human TCRbeta chains were analyzed by immunosequencing. On the authors' methods: TCRs in the repertoires were matched against a reference library of SARS-CoV-2-specific TCRs that had been generated with the MIRA antigen-specificity platform. Breadth meant the fraction of unique TCRs that were SARS-CoV-2-associated, whereas depth meant the fraction of total T cells that were SARS-CoV-2-associated. Using the MIRA data, every spike-specific TCR was mapped to the spike region that the TCR reacted to and assigned to either a CD4 or a CD8 class. Log10-transformed breadth and depth values were compared by one-way ANOVA with Sidak's multiple comparisons tests. TCRdb stores this immuneACCESS table with in-frame sequences only. Part of the clones is absent; in the studies checked, under half of the shortfall reflects unresolved V genes, and no reason is known for the rest. Clonal size and the V and J genes are those of that table, whereas D and trimming came from the DNA. The sample yields about 160,000 clones; about 89% were counted once. The ten biggest clones cover 3.8% of the sample.

What this sample's time point label stands for: about 28 days (+/-7) after the second vaccine dose. AZD1222 recipients whose second dose came at about 4 weeks and those whose second dose came at about 12 weeks were combined into one group, since spike-specific TCR depth and breadth did not differ between the two schedules. Vaccinee samples were obtained from the UK trials COV001 and COV002, which included a single-blind randomized controlled phase 2/3 trial of AZD1222 (ChAdOx1 nCoV-19) in healthy adults. Trial participant PBMC samples were collected at day 0 and day 28 after the second dose for TCRbeta chain sequencing.

This receptor was identified in an adult who received the AZD1222 COVID-19 vaccine. The rearrangement joined TRBV18 to TRBJ2-7; 8 junctional bases match TRBD2. The source material was peripheral blood, sampled 28 days after the second AZD1222 dose. The bases read TGTGCCAGCTCGCCCGACCGCGGGAGGTCCAACGAGCAGTACTTC. This gives the protein CASSPDRGRSNEQYF.